The T cell receptor (beta chain) described here comes from a study of blood T cell repertoires in COVID-19 (dated by TCRdb to the early 2020s). Broadly, across the study: Samples from collaborators originated in the United States, Italy and Spain and spanned both the acute and convalescent phases of COVID-19. Where available, HLA class I and class II types were taken from metadata supplied by the sample provider and were not determined by assay-based typing. The prospective study material was composed of cDNA or gDNA derived from T cells, B-cell-depleted T cells, or PBMCs. The sample metadata nearly always contained a de-identified subject ID, COVID-19 status, age in years and sex. Subjects who had been exposed to COVID-19, were actively infected with it, or had recovered from it provided the deeply sampled blood TCRbeta repertoires that made up the dataset. Samples came from the ongoing ImmuneRACE study (first 160 participants) plus 1,254 subjects from 6 global collaborators. The repertoires were released in a freely available public database meant as a resource for research on the immune response to SARS-CoV-2.

TCRbeta CDR3 regions were amplified from genomic DNA by means of the immunoSEQ Assay, a bias-controlled multiplex PCR. In the original analysis: Nucleated cell counts per sample were estimated from amplification of reference gene primers within the assay. To quantify the absolute abundance of each unique TCRbeta CDR3 rearrangement, sequence reads were collapsed and filtered. For each sample, productive Simpson clonality was calculated by taking the square root of Simpson's diversity index across productive rearrangements. The source is immuneACCESS, and TCRdb retained only in-frame sequences with V and J called. Part of the clones is not carried over; for the studies checked, unresolved V genes explain less than half of this, and the remainder is unexplained. V, J and clone size reflect that table, while D and trimming were determined from the DNA. Counted in this sample were about 280,000 clones; roughly 85% of them appeared once. The biggest ten clones account for 2.5% to 3% of the sample.

Findings and caveats that apply to the study as a whole: How much clinical and demographic metadata was included differed by source and by participant, and the metadata was provided uncurated.

On this clone: The antigen it binds to is not known. No base quality values were provided; no much bigger clone lies one nucleotide off.

In the prospective study, participants were about 18 to 89 years old, resided in fewer than 25 geographic areas of the United States, and were enrolled through a virtual design. To assign participants to cohorts, the prospective study relied on clinical history that participants themselves reported in a screening survey and a study questionnaire. For ImmuneRACE Cohort 3, a participant was defined as recovered based on two consecutive negative NP/OP PCR tests, clearance by a healthcare professional, or resolution of symptoms. Mobile phlebotomists in the prospective study collected whole blood, serum and a nasopharyngeal or oropharyngeal swab from every participant. Additional blood draws and questionnaires over an approximately two-month period could optionally be provided by prospective study participants. Before DNA extraction, prospective study blood samples were shipped either frozen or at room temperature.

The germline V gene (reference sequence) gives CDR1 as GTSNPN and CDR2 as SVGIG. V sheds 0 bases and J sheds 6 bases, leaving 12 bases between their ends. The CDR3 holds 14 amino acids from the cysteine to the phenylalanine. Only CDR3 DNA is held: 42 bases, read in frame from base 1. The clonotype originates from a woman between 50 and 59 years old who had recovered from COVID-19. The sequencing input was PBMCs or T cells enriched from blood (not recorded which). The rearranged chain carries TRBV30 and TRBJ1-5; D gene: possibly TRBD1, on 5 matching bases. The CDR3 region reads CAWSVWQGAQPQHF. The bases read TGTGCCTGGAGTGTTTGGCAGGGTGCTCAGCCCCAGCATTTT. Supplemented by the reference TRBV30 and TRBJ1-5 proteins around the CDR3, the complete variable domain is SQTIHQWPATLVQPVGSPLSLECTVEGTSNPNLYWYRQAAGRGLQLLFYSVGIGQISSEVPQNLSASRPQDRQFILSSKKLLLSDSGFYLCAWSVWQGAQPQHFGDGTRLSIL.